This T cell receptor (beta chain) was sequenced in a study of cytomegalovirus exposure and HLA in healthy donors. Background on the study: Early on, a data release was issued that held about 85 million unique TCRs from HLA-typed donors.

PCR primers comprised 60 Vbeta and 13 Jbeta primers. The data were produced by immunoSEQ multiplex PCR, yet TCRdb's version contains in-frame clones alone and is incomplete. The sample shows about 140,000 clones, over 75% of them seen only once. Trimming removed 5 bases at V and 2 bases at J, with 13 bases between. This CDR3 region has 16 residues. CDR1 is SEHNR and CDR2 is FQNEAQ in the germline V gene (reference sequence). The sample comprised PBMCs. The sequence came from a woman aged 50 to 60 in good health and CMV-seropositive. The V gene is TRBV7-9, the J gene TRBJ2-6, with D perhaps TRBD2 (6 bases). The chain's CDR3 is CASSLGGGAGANVLTF. CDR3 nucleotide sequence: TGTGCCAGCAGCCTTGGAGGAGGGGCTGGGGCCAACGTCCTGACTTTC.